This T cell receptor (beta chain) was sequenced during a study of blood T cell repertoires in COVID-19. Points on this clone: The sample holds other DNA sequences that translate to the same CDR3.

J lost 2 bases, V lost 2 bases, and 0 bases had no gene match. This CDR3 is 14 amino acids long. Per germline, CDR1 KGHSH and CDR2 LQKENI. Methods used by the authors: The assay estimated nucleated cells by amplifying reference gene primers. This table comes from immunoSEQ multiplex PCR, and its TCRdb copy is limited to in-frame clones, with some not included. The DNA gave D and trimming, while V, J and clone size come from that table. Here the sample spans approximately 240,000 clones, 75% to 85% being singletons. This sequence originates from a human donor in a cohort sampled during active COVID-19. Sequencing was carried out using peripheral blood. This rearrangement joins TRBV18 to TRBJ1-5; 7 bases line up with TRBD1. DNA of the CDR3: TGTGCCAGCTCACCAGGACAGGGCAATCAGCCCCAGCATTTT. This codes for CASSPGQGNQPQHF.